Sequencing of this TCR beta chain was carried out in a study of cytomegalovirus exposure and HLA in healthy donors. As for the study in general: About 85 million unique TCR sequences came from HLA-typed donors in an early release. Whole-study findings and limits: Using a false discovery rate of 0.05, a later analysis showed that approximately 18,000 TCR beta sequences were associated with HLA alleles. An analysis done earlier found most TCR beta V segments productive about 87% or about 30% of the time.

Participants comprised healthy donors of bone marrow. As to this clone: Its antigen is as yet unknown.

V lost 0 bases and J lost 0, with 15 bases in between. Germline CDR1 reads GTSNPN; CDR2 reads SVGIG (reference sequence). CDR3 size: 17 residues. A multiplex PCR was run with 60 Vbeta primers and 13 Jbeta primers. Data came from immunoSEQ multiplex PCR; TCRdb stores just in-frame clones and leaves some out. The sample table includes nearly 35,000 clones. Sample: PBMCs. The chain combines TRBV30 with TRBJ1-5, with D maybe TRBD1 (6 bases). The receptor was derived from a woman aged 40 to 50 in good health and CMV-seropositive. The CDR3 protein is CAWSVWQGPRSNQPQHF. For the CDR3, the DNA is TGTGCCTGGAGTGTTTGGCAGGGGCCGCGTAGCAATCAGCCCCAGCATTTT.